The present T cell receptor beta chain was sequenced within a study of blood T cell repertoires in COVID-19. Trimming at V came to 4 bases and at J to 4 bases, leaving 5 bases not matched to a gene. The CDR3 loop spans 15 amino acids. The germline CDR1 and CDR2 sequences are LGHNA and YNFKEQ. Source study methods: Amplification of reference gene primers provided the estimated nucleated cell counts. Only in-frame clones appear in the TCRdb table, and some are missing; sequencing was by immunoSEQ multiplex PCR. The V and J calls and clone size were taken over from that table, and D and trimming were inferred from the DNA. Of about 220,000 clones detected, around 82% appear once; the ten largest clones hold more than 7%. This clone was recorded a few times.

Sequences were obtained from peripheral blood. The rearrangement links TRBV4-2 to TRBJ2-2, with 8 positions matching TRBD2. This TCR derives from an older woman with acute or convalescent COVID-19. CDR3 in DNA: TGTGCCAGCAGCCGGACTAGCTGGGCCACCGGGGAGCTGTTTTTT. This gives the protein CASSRTSWATGELFF.